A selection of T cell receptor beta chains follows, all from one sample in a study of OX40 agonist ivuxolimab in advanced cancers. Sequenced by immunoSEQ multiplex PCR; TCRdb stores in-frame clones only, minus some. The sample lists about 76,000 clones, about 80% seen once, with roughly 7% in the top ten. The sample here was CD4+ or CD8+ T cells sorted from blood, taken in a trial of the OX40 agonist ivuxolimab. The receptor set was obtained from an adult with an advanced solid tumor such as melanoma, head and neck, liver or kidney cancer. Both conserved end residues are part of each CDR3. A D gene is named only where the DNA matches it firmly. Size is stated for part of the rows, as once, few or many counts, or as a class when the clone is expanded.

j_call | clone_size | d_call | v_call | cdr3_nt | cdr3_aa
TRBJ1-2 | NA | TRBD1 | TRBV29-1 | TGCAGCGTTGAGAGGACAGGATTTGGCTACACCTTC | CSVERTGFGYTF
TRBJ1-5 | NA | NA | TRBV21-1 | TGTGCCAGCAGCACGGACAGATTCGGACAGCCCCAGCATTTT | CASSTDRFGQPQHF
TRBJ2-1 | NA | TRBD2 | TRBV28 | TGTGCCAGTTCGGGACTAGCGGGGTACAATGAGCAGTTCTTC | CASSGLAGYNEQFF
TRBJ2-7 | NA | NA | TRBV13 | TGTGCCAGCAGCTCATCACGGACGGGAAGGACCTACGAGCAGTACTTC | CASSSSRTGRTYEQYF
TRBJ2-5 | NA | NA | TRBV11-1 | TGTGCCAGCAGCTTAGAAGGCCAGGAAGAGACCCAGTACTTC | CASSLEGQEETQYF
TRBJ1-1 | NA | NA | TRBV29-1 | TGCAGCGCGATACAGGTTTGGGACACTGAAGCTTTCTTT | CSAIQVWDTEAFF
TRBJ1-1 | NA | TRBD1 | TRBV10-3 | TGTGCCATCAGTCGACAGGGAAGAGAGAACACTGAAGCTTTCTTT | CAISRQGRENTEAFF
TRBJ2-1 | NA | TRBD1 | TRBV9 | TGTGCCAGCAGCGTAGGGACAGGGAGAAATGAGCAGTTCTTC | CASSVGTGRNEQFF
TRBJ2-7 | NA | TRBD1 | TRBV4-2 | TGTGCCAGCAGCCAACCCCCGGGGCAGGGGGCCTACGAGCAGTACTTC | CASSQPPGQGAYEQYF
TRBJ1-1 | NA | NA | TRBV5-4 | TGTGCCAGCATGGGGGACACTGAAGCTTTCTTT | CASMGDTEAFF
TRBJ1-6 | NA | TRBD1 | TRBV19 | TGTGCCAGTAGTAGGACAGGCGATTATAATTCACCCCTCCACTTT | CASSRTGDYNSPLHF
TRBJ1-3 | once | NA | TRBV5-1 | TGCGCCAGCAGCCCAGGGACGAGCTCTGGAAACACCATATATTTT | CASSPGTSSGNTIYF
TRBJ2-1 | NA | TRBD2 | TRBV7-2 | TGTGCCAGCAGCCCACGACTAGCGGGGGACAATGAGCAGTTCTTC | CASSPRLAGDNEQFF
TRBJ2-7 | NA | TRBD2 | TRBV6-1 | TGTGCCAGCAGGACTAGCGGGGGGGCTCGGGAGCAGTACTTC | CASRTSGGAREQYF
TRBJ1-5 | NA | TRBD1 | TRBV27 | TGTGCCAGCGGCACAGAAGGGACAGCAAATCAGCCCCAGCATTTT | CASGTEGTANQPQHF
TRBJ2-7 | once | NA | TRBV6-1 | TGTGCCAGCAACCCATTCGGCGAGCAGTACTTC | CASNPFGEQYF
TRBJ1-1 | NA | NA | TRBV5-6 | TGTGCCAGCAGCTTGCTTCCCGAGGGCACTGAAGCTTTCTTT | CASSLLPEGTEAFF
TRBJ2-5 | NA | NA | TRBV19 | TGTGCCAGTAGTATAACAGGAGGGCCAAGGGGAGAGACCCAGTACTTC | CASSITGGPRGETQYF
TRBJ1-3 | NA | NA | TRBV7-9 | TGTGCCAGCAGCCCTACGGGGGACACCATATATTTT | CASSPTGDTIYF
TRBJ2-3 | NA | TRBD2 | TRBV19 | TGTGCCAGTAGTTCCGAGCGGTACAGCGGGAGGCTAGATACGCAGTATTTT | CASSSERYSGRLDTQYF
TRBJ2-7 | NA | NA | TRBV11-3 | TGTGCCAGCAGCTTTACTACAGGGTCCTACGAGCAGTACTTC | CASSFTTGSYEQYF
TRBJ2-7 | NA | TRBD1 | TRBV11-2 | TGTGCCAGCAGCTTAGAAGGGGGCGGCTACGAGCAGTACTTC | CASSLEGGGYEQYF
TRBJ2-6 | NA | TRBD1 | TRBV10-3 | TGTGCCATCAGTGAGTCCGGGACAGCGATCTCTGGGGCCAACGTCCTGACTTTC | CAISESGTAISGANVLTF
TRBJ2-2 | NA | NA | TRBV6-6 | TGTGCCAGCAGTTACAGTTTGGACTATGACGGGGAGCTGTTTTTT | CASSYSLDYDGELFF
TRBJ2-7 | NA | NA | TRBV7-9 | TGTGCCAGCCCGACCCCGGGAACTAGTACTAAAGGCTACGAGCAGTACTTC | CASPTPGTSTKGYEQYF
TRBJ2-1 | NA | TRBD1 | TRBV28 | TGTGCCAGCAGTCCCGGGACAGGGACCTACAATGAGCAGTTCTTC | CASSPGTGTYNEQFF
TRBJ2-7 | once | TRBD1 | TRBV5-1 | TGCGCCAGCAGCAGACAGGGGGCCCTCTACGAGGAGCAGTACTTC | CASSRQGALYEEQYF
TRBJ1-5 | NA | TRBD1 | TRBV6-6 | TGTGCCAGCAGTTACGAAGGCAGGGGGCATCAGCCCCAGCATTTT | CASSYEGRGHQPQHF
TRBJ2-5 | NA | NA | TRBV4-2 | TGTGCCAGCAGCCAAGGGCAGAAAGAGACCCAGTACTTC | CASSQGQKETQYF
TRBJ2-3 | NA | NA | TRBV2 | TGTGCCAGCGTGGGGGTGATTAGCACAGATACGCAGTATTTT | CASVGVISTDTQYF
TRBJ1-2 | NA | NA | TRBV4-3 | TGCGCCAGCAGCCAAGATATGGGGGGCCGTAGCTATGGCTACACCTTC | CASSQDMGGRSYGYTF
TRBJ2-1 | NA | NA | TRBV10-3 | TGTGCCATCAGTGAGAATAATGGGGGCGGTGAGCAGTTCTTC | CAISENNGGGEQFF
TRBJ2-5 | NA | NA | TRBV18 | TGTGCCAGCTCACCCGGTGACAGAGGAGAAGAGACCCAGTACTTC | CASSPGDRGEETQYF
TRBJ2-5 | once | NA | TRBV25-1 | TGTGCCAGCAGTGACCGGCAGACCGAGACCCAGTACTTC | CASSDRQTETQYF
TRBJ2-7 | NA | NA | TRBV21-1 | TGTGCCAGCAGCCCCCGGGAGGGGGGCTACGAGCAGTACTTC | CASSPREGGYEQYF
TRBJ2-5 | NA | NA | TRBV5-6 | TGTGCCAGCAGCTTGGGTTCGACCAACTCGGAGACCCAGTACTTC | CASSLGSTNSETQYF
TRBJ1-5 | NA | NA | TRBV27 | TGTGCCAGCAGTTTGACGGGGGCCAGCAATCAGCCCCAGCATTTT | CASSLTGASNQPQHF
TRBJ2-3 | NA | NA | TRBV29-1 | TGCAGCGGGGACCTATACACAGATACGCAGTATTTT | CSGDLYTDTQYF
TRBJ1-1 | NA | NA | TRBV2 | TGTGCCAGCAGTGAAGGGAGATCGTACACTGAAGCTTTCTTT | CASSEGRSYTEAFF
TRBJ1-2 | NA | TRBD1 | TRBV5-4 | TGTGCCAGCAGCCCTACCGGGACAGCCTATGGCTACACCTTC | CASSPTGTAYGYTF
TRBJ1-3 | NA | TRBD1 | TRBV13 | TGTGCCAGCAGCCCCGAGGGACAGGGAGTCCACACCATATATTTT | CASSPEGQGVHTIYF
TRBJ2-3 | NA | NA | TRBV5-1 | TGCGCCAGCAGCCTTAGGGACTCTCGGGCGAGGGCAGATACGCAGTATTTT | CASSLRDSRARADTQYF
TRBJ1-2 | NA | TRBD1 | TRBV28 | TGTGCCACCCCCGCCAGGGGGGCTAACTATGGCTACACCTTC | CATPARGANYGYTF
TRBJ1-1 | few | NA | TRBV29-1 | TGCAGCGTCTACTTGACGGAGTACACTGTAGCTTTCTTT | CSVYLTEYTVAFF
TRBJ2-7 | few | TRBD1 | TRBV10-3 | TGTGCCACCCGATCCGGGACAGCCTCCTACGAGCAGTACTTC | CATRSGTASYEQYF
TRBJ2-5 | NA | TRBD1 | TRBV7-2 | TGTGCCAGCAGTTGGACAGGGCAAGAGACCCAGTACTTC | CASSWTGQETQYF
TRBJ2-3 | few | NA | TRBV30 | TGTGCCTGGAGTGTACAGGGGGGAGGGCAGAGAGATACGCAGTATTTT | CAWSVQGGGQRDTQYF
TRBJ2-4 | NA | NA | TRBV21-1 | TGTGCCAGCAGCACCAGAGAGCGGAAAGCCAAAAACATTCAGTACTTC | CASSTRERKAKNIQYF